This T cell receptor (beta chain) originates from a study of cytomegalovirus exposure and HLA in healthy donors. Across the study: Unique TCR beta sequences numbering approximately 100 million came from 150 million to 200 million T cells in an earlier analysis. Some 80 million unique TCR sequences came from HLA-typed donors in an early release.

The PCR ran on 60 Vbeta and 13 Jbeta primers. Profiling relied on immunoSEQ multiplex PCR, and the TCRdb table lists in-frame clones only, not all of them. The sample includes about 130,000 clones, roughly 74% of them seen just once. From germline, CDR1 is SGHTS and CDR2 YDEGEE. CDR3 length: 13 residues. With 6 bases removed from V and 2 bases from J, the gap between germline ends came to 11 bases. This clone has a handful of counts. Likely unrecorded immune exposures existed in these nominally healthy donors. The chain employs TRBV5-8 and TRBJ2-5; D perhaps matches TRBD1 (5 bases). The sequenced sample consisted of PBMCs. The sequence was obtained from a woman aged 50 to 65 in good health and CMV-seropositive. CDR3 amino acids: CASNNRSQETQYF. The CDR3 DNA is TGTGCCAGCAACAACAGGAGTCAAGAGACCCAGTACTTC.